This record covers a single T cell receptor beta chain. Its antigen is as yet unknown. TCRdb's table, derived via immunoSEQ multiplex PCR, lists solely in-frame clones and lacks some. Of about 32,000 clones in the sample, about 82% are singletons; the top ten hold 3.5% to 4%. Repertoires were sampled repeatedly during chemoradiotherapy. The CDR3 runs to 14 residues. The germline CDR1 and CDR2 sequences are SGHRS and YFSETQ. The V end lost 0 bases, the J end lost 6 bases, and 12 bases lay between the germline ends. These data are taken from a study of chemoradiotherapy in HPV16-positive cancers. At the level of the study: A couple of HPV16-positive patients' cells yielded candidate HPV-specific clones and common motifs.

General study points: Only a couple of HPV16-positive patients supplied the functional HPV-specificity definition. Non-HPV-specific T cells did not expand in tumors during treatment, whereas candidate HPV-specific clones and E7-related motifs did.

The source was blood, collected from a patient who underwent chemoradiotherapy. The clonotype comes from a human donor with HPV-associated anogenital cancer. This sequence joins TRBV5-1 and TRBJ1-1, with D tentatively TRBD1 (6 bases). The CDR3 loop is CASSLVQGTSEAFF. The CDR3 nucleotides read TGCGCCAGCAGCTTGGTCCAGGGGACTTCTGAAGCTTTCTTT.